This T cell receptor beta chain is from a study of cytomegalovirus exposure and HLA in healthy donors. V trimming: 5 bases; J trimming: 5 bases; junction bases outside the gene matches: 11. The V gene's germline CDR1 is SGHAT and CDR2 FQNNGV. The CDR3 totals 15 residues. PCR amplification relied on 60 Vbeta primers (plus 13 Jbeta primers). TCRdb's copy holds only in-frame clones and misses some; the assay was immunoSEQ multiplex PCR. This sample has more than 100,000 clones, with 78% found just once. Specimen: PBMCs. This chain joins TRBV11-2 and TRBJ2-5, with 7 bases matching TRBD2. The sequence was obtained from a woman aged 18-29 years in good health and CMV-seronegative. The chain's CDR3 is CASSPIREAWETQYF. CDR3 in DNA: TGTGCCAGCAGCCCGATTCGGGAGGCCTGGGAGACCCAGTACTTC.